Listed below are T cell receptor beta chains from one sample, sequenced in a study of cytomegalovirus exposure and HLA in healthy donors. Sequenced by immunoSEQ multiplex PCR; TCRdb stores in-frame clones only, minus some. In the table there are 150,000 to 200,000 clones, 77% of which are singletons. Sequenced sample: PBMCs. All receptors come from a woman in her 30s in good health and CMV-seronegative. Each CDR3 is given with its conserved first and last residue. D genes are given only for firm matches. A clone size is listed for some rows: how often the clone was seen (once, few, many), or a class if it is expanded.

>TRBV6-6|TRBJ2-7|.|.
TGTGCCAGCAGTCCAATCGGCGGCGGGGTCTACGAGCAGTACTTC
CASSPIGGGVYEQYF
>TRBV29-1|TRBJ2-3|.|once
TGCAGCGTTGAATCCGCGACGAGGACAGATACGCAGTATTTT
CSVESATRTDTQYF
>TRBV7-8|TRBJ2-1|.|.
TGTGCCAGCAGCTTAGGAACGATATTCCCGGGTGAGCAGTTCTTC
CASSLGTIFPGEQFF
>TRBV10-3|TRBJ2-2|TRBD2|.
TGTGCCATCAGACCAGCGGGACGCAACGCCGGGGAGCTGTTTTTT
CAIRPAGRNAGELFF
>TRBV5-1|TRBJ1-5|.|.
TGCGCCAGCAGCTTGGAGGGACTCCATAATCAGCCCCAGCATTTT
CASSLEGLHNQPQHF
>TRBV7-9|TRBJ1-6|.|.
TGTGCCAGCAGCCATACTTGGAGAGACGCCGAAATGCCCCTCCACTTT
CASSHTWRDAEMPLHF
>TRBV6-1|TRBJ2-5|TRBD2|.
TGTGCCAGCAGTGATTTAGCGGGGGGGCTGGAGACCCAGTACTTC
CASSDLAGGLETQYF
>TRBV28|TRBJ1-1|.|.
TGTGCCACCACGGAGGAGGGAAAAAAAAACACTGAAGCTTTCTTT
CATTEEGKKNTEAFF
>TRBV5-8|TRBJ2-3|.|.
TGTGCCAGCAGTTACTCAACCCGAGATACGCAGTATTTT
CASSYSTRDTQYF
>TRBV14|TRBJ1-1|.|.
TGTGCCAGCAGCCAAAGGGGGGGCAGGGGGAACACTGAAGCTTTCTTT
CASSQRGGRGNTEAFF
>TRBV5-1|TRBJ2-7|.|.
TGCGCCAGCAGCTTGGTCGCACAGGGAGTCAGCGAGCAGTACTTC
CASSLVAQGVSEQYF
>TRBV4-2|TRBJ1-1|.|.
TGTGCCAGCAGCCAAGGGGGGGGAAACACTGAAGCTTTCTTT
CASSQGGGNTEAFF
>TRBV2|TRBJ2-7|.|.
TGTGCCAGCATTTTAGTCTTAAACTACGAGCAGTACTTC
CASILVLNYEQYF
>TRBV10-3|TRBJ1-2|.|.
TGTGCCATCAGTGAGGCGGGATTTTATGGCTACACCTTC
CAISEAGFYGYTF
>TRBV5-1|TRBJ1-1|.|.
TGCGCCAGCAGCGAGACAGTCCAGAACACTGAAGCTTTCTTT
CASSETVQNTEAFF
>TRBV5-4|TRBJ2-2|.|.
TGTGCCAGCAGCTTGGCCAGGGATGGCACCGGGGAGCTGTTTTTT
CASSLARDGTGELFF
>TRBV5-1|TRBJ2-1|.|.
TGCGCCAGCAGCTTGCTAGGGGGAGACAATGAGCAGTTCTTC
CASSLLGGDNEQFF
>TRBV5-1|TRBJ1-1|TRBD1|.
TGCGCCAGCAGAGCCGAAGGGGGCACAGCTTTCTTT
CASRAEGGTAFF
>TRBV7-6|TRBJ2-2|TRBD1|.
TGTGCCAGCAGCCCAAGACCGACAGGGGGCAGTGCCGGGGAGCTGTTTTTT
CASSPRPTGGSAGELFF
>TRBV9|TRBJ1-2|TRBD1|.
TGTGCCAGCACAGGGGGGCCAGACTATGGCTACACCTTC
CASTGGPDYGYTF
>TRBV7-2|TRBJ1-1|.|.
TGTGCCAGCAGCCGCCCGGCGGCTGAAGCTTTCTTT
CASSRPAAEAFF
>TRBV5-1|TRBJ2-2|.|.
TGCGCCAGCAGCGCGCAGGGTGGCGAGACCGGGGAGCTGTTTTTT
CASSAQGGETGELFF
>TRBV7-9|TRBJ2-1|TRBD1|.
TGTGCCAGCAGCGACGTCCGGACAGGGCCGCGGAGGGTCTTC
CASSDVRTGPRRVF
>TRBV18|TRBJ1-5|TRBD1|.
TGTGCCAGCTCACCACGTAAAGGACAGGGTGATCAGCCCCAGCATTTT
CASSPRKGQGDQPQHF
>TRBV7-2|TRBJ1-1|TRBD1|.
TGTGCCAGCAACGACAGGGATGAGACTGAAGCTTTCTTT
CASNDRDETEAFF
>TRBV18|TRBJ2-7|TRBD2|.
TGTGCCAGCTCACCACGTAAGGGACTAGCGGGACACTACGAGCAGTACTTC
CASSPRKGLAGHYEQYF
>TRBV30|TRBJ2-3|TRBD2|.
TGTGCCTGGAAGGTAGCGGGGGCAGATACGCAGTATTTT
CAWKVAGADTQYF
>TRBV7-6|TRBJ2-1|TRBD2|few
TGTGCCAGCAGTGGCGGGGGGTACAATGAGCAGTTCTTC
CASSGGGYNEQFF
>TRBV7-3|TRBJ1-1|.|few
TGTGCCAGCAGCTATCGGGGGGGCACTGAAGCTTTCTTT
CASSYRGGTEAFF
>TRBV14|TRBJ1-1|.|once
TGTGCCAGCAGCCAAGACCCAGGGACTGAAGCTTTCTTT
CASSQDPGTEAFF
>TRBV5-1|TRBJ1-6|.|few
TGCGCCAGCAGCGAACAGGGATTTCCTAATTCACCCCTCCACTTT
CASSEQGFPNSPLHF
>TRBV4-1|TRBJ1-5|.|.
TGCGCCAGCAGCCAAGATCGGGGTAGGCAGCCCCAGCATTTT
CASSQDRGRQPQHF
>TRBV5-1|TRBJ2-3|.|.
TGCGCCAGCAGCTTGGGTGCAGGGCCAACACAGAATACGCAGTATTTT
CASSLGAGPTQNTQYF
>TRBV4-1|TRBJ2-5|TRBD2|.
TGCGCCAGCAGCCATCCAGCGGGGGGCCAAGAGACCCAGTACTTC
CASSHPAGGQETQYF
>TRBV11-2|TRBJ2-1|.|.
TGTGCCAGCAGCTTAGTTGCTCAGGAGCAGTTCTTC
CASSLVAQEQFF
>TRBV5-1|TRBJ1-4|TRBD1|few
TGCGCCAGCAGCTTAAACAGGGGTCCGGCTAATGAAAAACTGTTTTTT
CASSLNRGPANEKLFF
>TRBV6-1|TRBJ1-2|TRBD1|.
TGTGCCAGCAGTGACAGAGGGGGCCCTCCCACTAACTATGGCTACACCTTC
CASSDRGGPPTNYGYTF
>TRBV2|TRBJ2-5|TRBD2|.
TGTGCCAGCACCAGGACTAGCGGAGAGACCCAGTACTTC
CASTRTSGETQYF